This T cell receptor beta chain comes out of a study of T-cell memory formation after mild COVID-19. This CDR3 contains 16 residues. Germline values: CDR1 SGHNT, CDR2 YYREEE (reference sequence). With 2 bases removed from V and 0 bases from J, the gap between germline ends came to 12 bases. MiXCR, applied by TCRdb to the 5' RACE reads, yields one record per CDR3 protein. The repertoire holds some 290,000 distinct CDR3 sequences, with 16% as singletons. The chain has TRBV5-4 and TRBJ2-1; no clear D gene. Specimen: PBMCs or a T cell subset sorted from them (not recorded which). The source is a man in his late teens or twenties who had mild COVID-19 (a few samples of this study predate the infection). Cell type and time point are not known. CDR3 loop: CASSLEAPSSYNEQFF. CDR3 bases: TGTGCCAGCAGCTTAGAAGCGCCTAGCTCCTACAATGAGCAGTTCTTC.